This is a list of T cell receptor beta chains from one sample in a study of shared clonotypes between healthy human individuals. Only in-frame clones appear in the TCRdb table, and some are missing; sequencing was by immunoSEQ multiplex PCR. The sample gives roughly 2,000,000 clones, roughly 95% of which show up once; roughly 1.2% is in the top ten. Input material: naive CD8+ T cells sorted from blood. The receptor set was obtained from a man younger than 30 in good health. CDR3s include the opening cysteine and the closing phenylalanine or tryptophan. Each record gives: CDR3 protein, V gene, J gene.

CDR3aa: CASSFSGATNEKLFF
v_gene: TRBV5-6
j_gene: TRBJ1-4

CDR3aa: CASTDSGVYEQFF
v_gene: TRBV19
j_gene: TRBJ2-1

CDR3aa: CASSVDGEGEQFF
v_gene: TRBV9
j_gene: TRBJ2-1

CDR3aa: CASSSVTGQGALYEQYF
v_gene: TRBV5-4
j_gene: TRBJ2-7

CDR3aa: CASSWGQRINSPLHF
v_gene: TRBV6-6
j_gene: TRBJ1-6

CDR3aa: CASSLEEGAAKNIQYF
v_gene: TRBV5-6
j_gene: TRBJ2-4

CDR3aa: CASSPRGSDSPLHF
v_gene: TRBV27
j_gene: TRBJ1-6

CDR3aa: CASRPTGEETQYF
v_gene: TRBV2
j_gene: TRBJ2-5

CDR3aa: CASSYPRDALYNEQFF
v_gene: TRBV9
j_gene: TRBJ2-1

CDR3aa: CASSYEGQPNRETQYF
v_gene: TRBV27
j_gene: TRBJ2-5

CDR3aa: CASSLGTEYEQYF
v_gene: TRBV7-9
j_gene: TRBJ2-7

CDR3aa: CASGAQANYGYTF
v_gene: TRBV27
j_gene: TRBJ1-2

CDR3aa: CASSQAGVGPYEQYF
v_gene: TRBV4-3
j_gene: TRBJ2-7

CDR3aa: CASSQAGEQNTEAFF
v_gene: TRBV4-3
j_gene: TRBJ1-1

CDR3aa: CASSFSDRYYEQYF
v_gene: TRBV13
j_gene: TRBJ2-7

CDR3aa: CASSLGPQGRYGYTF
v_gene: TRBV13
j_gene: TRBJ1-2

CDR3aa: CASNRQGLFTEAFF
v_gene: TRBV6-5
j_gene: TRBJ1-1

CDR3aa: CASSPDMIGYEQYF
v_gene: TRBV4-1
j_gene: TRBJ2-7

CDR3aa: CASSLEGNIQETQYF
v_gene: TRBV5-1
j_gene: TRBJ2-5

CDR3aa: CASSESIASSYNEQFF
v_gene: TRBV10-1
j_gene: TRBJ2-1

CDR3aa: CASSLVRQDLWDEQFF
v_gene: TRBV7-2
j_gene: TRBJ2-1

CDR3aa: CASSSPGLAGGPYNEQFF
v_gene: TRBV7-2
j_gene: TRBJ2-1

CDR3aa: CASSLTVNTEAFF
v_gene: TRBV5-1
j_gene: TRBJ1-1

CDR3aa: CASSPWGVQETQYF
v_gene: TRBV28
j_gene: TRBJ2-5

CDR3aa: CASSATTNTEAFF
v_gene: TRBV5-1
j_gene: TRBJ1-1

CDR3aa: CASRSPLGSYF
v_gene: TRBV2
j_gene: TRBJ2-5

CDR3aa: CASSWTGGVTEAFF
v_gene: TRBV28
j_gene: TRBJ1-1

CDR3aa: CASIGGPATGELFF
v_gene: TRBV27
j_gene: TRBJ2-2

CDR3aa: CSVAAGRSYEQYF
v_gene: TRBV29-1
j_gene: TRBJ2-7

CDR3aa: CSVEGTGDGVTDTQYF
v_gene: TRBV29-1
j_gene: TRBJ2-3

CDR3aa: CASSTRVAIKDTQYF
v_gene: TRBV28
j_gene: TRBJ2-3

CDR3aa: CASSLRGANTEAFF
v_gene: TRBV5-1
j_gene: TRBJ1-1

CDR3aa: CASSYAAGVHDTQYF
v_gene: TRBV6-5
j_gene: TRBJ2-3

CDR3aa: CATREGMGSGNTIYF
v_gene: TRBV6-1
j_gene: TRBJ1-3

CDR3aa: CASRGRRIGELFF
v_gene: TRBV5-4
j_gene: TRBJ2-2

CDR3aa: CASSQNIPGQGNTEAFF
v_gene: TRBV4-3
j_gene: TRBJ1-1

CDR3aa: CASSQGQGANYEQYF
v_gene: TRBV14
j_gene: TRBJ2-7

CDR3aa: CASRRQGTSPDTQYF
v_gene: TRBV11-2
j_gene: TRBJ2-3

CDR3aa: CASSHDRGQTYEQYF
v_gene: TRBV13
j_gene: TRBJ2-7

CDR3aa: CATRRGDVGVNTEAFF
v_gene: TRBV6-6
j_gene: TRBJ1-1

CDR3aa: CASSQDRSTSAYEQYF
v_gene: TRBV4-1
j_gene: TRBJ2-7

CDR3aa: CASSVASGADEQYF
v_gene: TRBV9
j_gene: TRBJ2-7

CDR3aa: CASSLMLGETDTQYF
v_gene: TRBV7-2
j_gene: TRBJ2-3

CDR3aa: CASSLGGTSGYEQYF
v_gene: TRBV5-6
j_gene: TRBJ2-7

CDR3aa: CASTEEGQGYNQPQHF
v_gene: TRBV28
j_gene: TRBJ1-5

CDR3aa: CASSLMGAPNYGYTF
v_gene: TRBV5-6
j_gene: TRBJ1-2

CDR3aa: CASSLSRGSSGELFF
v_gene: TRBV28
j_gene: TRBJ2-2